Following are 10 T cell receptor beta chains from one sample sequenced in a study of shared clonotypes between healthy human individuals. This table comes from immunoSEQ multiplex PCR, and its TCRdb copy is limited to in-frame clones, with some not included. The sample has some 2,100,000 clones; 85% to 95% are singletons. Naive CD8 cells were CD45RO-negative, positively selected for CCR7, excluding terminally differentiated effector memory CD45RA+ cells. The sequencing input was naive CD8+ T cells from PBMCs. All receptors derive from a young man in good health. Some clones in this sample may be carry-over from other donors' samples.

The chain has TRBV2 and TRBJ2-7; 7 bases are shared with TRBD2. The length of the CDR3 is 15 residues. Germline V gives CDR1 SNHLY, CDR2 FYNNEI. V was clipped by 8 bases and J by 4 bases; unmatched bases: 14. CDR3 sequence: CASQTGRAGDYEQYF. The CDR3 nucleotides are TGTGCCAGCCAAACGGGGAGGGCCGGGGATTACGAGCAGTACTTC. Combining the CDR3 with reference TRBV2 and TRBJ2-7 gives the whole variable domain EPEVTQTPSHQVTQMGQEVILRCVPISNHLYFYWYRQILGQKVEFLVSFYNNEISEKSEIFDDQFSVERPDGSNFTLKIRSTKLEDSAMYFCASQTGRAGDYEQYFGPGTRLTVT.

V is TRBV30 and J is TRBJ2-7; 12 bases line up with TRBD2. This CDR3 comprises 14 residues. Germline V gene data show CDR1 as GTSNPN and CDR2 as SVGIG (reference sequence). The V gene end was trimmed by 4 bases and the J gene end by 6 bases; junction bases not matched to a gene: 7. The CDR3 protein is CAWNKLAGGLEQYF. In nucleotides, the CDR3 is TGTGCCTGGAATAAACTAGCGGGAGGCCTCGAGCAGTACTTC.

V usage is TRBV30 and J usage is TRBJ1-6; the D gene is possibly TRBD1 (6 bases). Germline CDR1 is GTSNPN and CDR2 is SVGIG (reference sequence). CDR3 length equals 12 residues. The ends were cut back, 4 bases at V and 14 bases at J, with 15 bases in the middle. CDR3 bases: TGTGCCTGGAACAGACAGGATTGGGCCCTCCACTTT. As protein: CAWNRQDWALHF.

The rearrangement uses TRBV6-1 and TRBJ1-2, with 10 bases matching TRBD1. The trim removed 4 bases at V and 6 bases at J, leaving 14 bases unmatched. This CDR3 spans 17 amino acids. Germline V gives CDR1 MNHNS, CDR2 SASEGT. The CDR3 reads CASSAYTSGTGVHGYTF. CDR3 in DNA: TGTGCCAGCAGTGCATACACGTCCGGGACAGGGGTACATGGCTACACCTTC.

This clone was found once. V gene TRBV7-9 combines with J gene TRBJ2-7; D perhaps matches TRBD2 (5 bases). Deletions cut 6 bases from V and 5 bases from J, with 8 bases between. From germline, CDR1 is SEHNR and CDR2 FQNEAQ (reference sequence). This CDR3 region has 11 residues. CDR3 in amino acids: CASRGSDEQYF. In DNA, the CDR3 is TGTGCCAGCAGGGGTAGCGACGAGCAGTACTTC.

CDR3 nucleotides: TGTGCCACCAGCGGGTGGACGGTCTCTGGAAACACCATATATTTT. Its translation is CATSGWTVSGNTIYF. The chain carries TRBV15 and TRBJ1-3, with D uncertain. V shed 5 bases and J shed 0 bases, with 11 bases lying between them. From germline, CDR1 is LNHNV and CDR2 YYDKDF (reference sequence). The CDR3 is 15 residues long.

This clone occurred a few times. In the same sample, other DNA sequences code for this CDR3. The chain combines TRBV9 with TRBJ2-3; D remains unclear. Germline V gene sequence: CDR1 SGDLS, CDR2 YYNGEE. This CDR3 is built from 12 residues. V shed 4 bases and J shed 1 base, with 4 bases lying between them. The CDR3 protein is CASSPRTDTQYF. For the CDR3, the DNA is TGTGCCAGCAGCCCACGCACAGATACGCAGTATTTT.

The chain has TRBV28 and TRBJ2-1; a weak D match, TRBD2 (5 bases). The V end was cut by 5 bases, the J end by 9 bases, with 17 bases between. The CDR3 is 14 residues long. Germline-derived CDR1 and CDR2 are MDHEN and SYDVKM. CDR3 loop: CASSNGESGIEQFF. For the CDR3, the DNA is TGTGCCAGCAGTAACGGGGAGTCGGGGATTGAGCAGTTCTTC.

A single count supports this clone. The CDR3 region is CASSLSPADLEKLFF. As DNA, the CDR3 is TGCGCCAGCAGCTTGTCCCCTGCCGACCTGGAAAAACTGTTTTTT. J is TRBJ1-4 and V is TRBV5-1; the D is unclear. V gave up 1 base and J gave up 8 bases, with 15 bases separating them. The germline V gene encodes CDR1 SGHRS and CDR2 YFSETQ. This CDR3 region has 15 residues.

CDR3 protein: CASSLEGGGSYEQYF. The CDR3 DNA is TGCGCCAGCAGCTTGGAAGGGGGCGGCTCCTACGAGCAGTACTTC. The chain joins TRBV5-1 to TRBJ2-7; 7 nucleotides agree with TRBD1. J was trimmed by 0 bases and V by 0 bases; bases with no gene match: 3. Germline loops: CDR1 SGHRS, CDR2 YFSETQ. The CDR3 runs to 15 residues.